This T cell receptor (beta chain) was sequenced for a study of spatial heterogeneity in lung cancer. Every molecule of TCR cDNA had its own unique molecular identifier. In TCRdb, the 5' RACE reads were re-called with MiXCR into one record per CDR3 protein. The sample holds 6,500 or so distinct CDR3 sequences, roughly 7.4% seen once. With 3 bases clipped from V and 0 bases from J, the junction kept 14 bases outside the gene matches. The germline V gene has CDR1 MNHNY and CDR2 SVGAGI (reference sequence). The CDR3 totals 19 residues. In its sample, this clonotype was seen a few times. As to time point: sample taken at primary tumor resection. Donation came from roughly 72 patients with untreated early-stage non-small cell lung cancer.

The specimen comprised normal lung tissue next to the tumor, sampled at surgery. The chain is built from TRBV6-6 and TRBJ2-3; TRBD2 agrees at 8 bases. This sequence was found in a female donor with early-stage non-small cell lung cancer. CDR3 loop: CASSYGPPAGAPSTDTQYF. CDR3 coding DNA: TGTGCCAGCAGTTATGGTCCCCCAGCGGGGGCGCCAAGCACAGATACGCAGTATTTT.